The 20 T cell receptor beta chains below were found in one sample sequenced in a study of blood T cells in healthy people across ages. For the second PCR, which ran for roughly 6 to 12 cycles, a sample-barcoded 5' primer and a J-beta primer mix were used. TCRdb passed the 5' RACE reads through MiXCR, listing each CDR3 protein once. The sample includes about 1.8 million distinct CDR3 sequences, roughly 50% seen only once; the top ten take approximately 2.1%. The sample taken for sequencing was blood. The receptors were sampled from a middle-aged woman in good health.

The CDR3 is CASSQAGGGTKNIQYF. DNA for the CDR3: TGTGCCAGCAGCCAAGCCGGGGGAGGGACCAAAAACATTCAGTACTTC. The chain carries TRBV3-1 and TRBJ2-4; 7 nucleotides agree with TRBD2. V lost 1 base and J lost 2; bases outside the gene matches: 5. This CDR3 comprises 16 residues. Germline V gene lookup returns CDR1 LGHDT and CDR2 YNNKEL (reference sequence).

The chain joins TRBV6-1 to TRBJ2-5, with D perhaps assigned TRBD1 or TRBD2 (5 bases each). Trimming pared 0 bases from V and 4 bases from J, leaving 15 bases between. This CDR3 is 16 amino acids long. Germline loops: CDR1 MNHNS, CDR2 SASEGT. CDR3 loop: CASSEAGASPGETQYF. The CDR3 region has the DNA TGTGCCAGCAGTGAAGCCGGGGCATCCCCAGGAGAGACCCAGTACTTC.

The CDR3 DNA sequence: TGTGCCAGCAGCGAAACTAGCGGGGGGCCCCCAGATACGCAGTATTTT. This codes for CASSETSGGPPDTQYF. V and J are TRBV28 and TRBJ2-3, with 12 positions matching TRBD2. J lost 4 bases, V lost 6 bases, and 8 bases had no gene match. The V gene's germline CDR1 is MDHEN and CDR2 SYDVKM. The CDR3 runs to 16 residues.

The CDR3 loop is CASSQYQAGAVNIQYF. CDR3 nucleotides: TGTGCCAGCAGCCAGTACCAGGCGGGGGCGGTGAACATTCAGTACTTC. The chain has TRBV9 and TRBJ2-4; D is perhaps TRBD2 (7 bases). Germline loops: CDR1 SGDLS, CDR2 YYNGEE. The V gene lost 4 bases and the J gene lost 7 bases, with 21 bases spanning the gap. This CDR3 region has 16 residues. Complete variable domain (other parts from reference TRBV9 and TRBJ2-4): DSGVTQTPKHLITATGQRVTLRCSPRSGDLSVYWYQQSLDQGLQFLIQYYNGEERAKGNILERFSAQQFPDLHSELNLSSLELGDSALYFCASSQYQAGAVNIQYFGAGTRLSVL.

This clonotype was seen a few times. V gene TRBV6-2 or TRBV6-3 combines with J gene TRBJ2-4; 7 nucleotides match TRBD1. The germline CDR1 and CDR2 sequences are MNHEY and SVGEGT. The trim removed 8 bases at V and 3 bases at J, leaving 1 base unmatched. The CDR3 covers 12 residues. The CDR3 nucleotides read TGTGCCAGCTGGGACAGCAAAAACATTCAGTACTTC. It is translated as CASWDSKNIQYF.

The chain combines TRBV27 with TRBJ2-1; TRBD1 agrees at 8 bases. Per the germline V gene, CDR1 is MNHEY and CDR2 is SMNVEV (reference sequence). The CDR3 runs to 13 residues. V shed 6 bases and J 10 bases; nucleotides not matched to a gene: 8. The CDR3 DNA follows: TGTGCCAGCAGACAACCTCCAGGGGGCGAGCAGTTCTTC. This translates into CASRQPPGGEQFF.

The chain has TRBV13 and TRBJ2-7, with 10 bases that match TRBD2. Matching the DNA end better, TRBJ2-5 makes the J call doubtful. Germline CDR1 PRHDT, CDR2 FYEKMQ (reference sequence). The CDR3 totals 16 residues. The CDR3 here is CASNTRLAGEGETQYF. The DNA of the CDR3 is TGTGCCAGCAACACAAGGCTAGCGGGGGAAGGAGAGACCCAGTACTTC.

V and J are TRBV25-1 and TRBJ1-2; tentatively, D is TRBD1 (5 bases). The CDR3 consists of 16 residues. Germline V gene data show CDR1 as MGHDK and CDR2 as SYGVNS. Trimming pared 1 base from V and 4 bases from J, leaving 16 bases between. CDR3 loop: CASSESGVQAFYGYTF. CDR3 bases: TGTGCCAGCAGTGAATCTGGGGTACAGGCTTTCTATGGCTACACCTTC.

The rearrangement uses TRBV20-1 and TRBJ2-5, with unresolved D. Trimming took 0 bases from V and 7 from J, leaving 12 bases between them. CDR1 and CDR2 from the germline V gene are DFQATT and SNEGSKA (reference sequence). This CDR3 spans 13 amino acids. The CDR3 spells CSARDPVLPTQYF. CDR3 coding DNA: TGCAGTGCTAGAGATCCCGTATTACCGACCCAGTACTTC.

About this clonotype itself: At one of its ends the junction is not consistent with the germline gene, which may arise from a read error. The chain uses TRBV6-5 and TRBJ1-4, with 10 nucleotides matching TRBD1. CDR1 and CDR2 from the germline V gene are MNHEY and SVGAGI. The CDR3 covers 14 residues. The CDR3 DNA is TGTGCCAGCAGTCGAGACAGGGGGCCTGAAAAGCTGTTTTTT. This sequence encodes CASSRDRGPEKLFF.

As DNA, the CDR3 is TGTGCCAGCAGCACAGGACAGAACTCCTACAATGAGCAGTACTTC. Amino acids: CASSTGQNSYNEQYF. The chain carries TRBV7-2 and TRBJ2-7, with D perhaps TRBD1 (6 bases). The CDR3 extends over 15 amino acids. The germline CDR1 and CDR2 sequences are SGHTA and FQGNSA. Deletions cut 5 bases from V and 7 bases from J, with 21 bases between. The whole variable domain, remainder taken from reference TRBV7-2 and TRBJ2-7, is GAGVSQSPSNKVTEKGKDVELRCDPISGHTALYWYRQSLGQGLEFLIYFQGNSAPDKSGLPSDRFSAERTGGSVSTLTIQRTQQEDSAVYLCASSTGQNSYNEQYFGPGTRLTVT.

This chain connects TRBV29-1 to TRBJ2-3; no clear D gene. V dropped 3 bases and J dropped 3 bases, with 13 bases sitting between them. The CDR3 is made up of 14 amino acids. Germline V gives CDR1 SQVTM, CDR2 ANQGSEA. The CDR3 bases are TGCAGCGTTGAGAGTGGCTTTGGGACAGATACGCAGTATTTT. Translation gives CSVESGFGTDTQYF.

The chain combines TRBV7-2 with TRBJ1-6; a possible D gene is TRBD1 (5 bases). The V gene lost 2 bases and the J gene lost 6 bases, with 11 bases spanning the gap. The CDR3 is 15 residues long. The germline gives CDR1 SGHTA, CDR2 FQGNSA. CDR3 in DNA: TGTGCCAGCAGCTTACGACAGCTAATTAATTCACCCCTCCACTTT. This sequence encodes CASSLRQLINSPLHF.

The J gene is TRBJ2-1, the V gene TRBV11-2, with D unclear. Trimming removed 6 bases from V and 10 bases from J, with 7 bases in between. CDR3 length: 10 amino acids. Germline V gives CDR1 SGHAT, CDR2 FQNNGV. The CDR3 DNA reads TGTGCCAGCAGGCTTCCGGAGCAGTTCTTC. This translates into CASRLPEQFF.

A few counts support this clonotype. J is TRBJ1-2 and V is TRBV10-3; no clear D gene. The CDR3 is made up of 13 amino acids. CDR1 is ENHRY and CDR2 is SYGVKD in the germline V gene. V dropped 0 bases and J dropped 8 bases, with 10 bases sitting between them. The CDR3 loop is CAISESMDRGYTF. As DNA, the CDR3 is TGTGCCATCAGTGAGTCGATGGATAGGGGCTACACCTTC.

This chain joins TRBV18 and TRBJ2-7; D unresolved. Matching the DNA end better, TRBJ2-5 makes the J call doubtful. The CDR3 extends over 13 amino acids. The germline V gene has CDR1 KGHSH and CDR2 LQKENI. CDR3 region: CASSPNPWETQYF. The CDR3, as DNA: TGTGCCAGCTCACCAAACCCCTGGGAGACCCAGTACTTC.

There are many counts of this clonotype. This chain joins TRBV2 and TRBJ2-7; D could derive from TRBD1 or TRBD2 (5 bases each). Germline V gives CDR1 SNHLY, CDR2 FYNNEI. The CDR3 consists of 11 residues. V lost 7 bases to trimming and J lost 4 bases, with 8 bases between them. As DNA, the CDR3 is TGTGCCAGCACCGAGGGGTACGAGCAGTACTTC. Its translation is CASTEGYEQYF.

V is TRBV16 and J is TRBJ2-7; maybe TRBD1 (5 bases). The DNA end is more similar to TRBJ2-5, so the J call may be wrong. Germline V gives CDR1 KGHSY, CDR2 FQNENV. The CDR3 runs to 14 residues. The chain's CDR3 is CASSLQGIMETQYF. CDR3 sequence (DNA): TGTGCCAGCAGCCTGCAGGGTATTATGGAGACCCAGTACTTC.

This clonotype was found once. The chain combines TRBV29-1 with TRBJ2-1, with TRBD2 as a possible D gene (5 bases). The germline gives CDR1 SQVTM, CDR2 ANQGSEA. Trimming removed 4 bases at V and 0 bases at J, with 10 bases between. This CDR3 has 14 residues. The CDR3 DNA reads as TGCAGCGTTGCACCGGGGAGCTCCTACAATGAGCAGTTCTTC. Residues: CSVAPGSSYNEQFF.

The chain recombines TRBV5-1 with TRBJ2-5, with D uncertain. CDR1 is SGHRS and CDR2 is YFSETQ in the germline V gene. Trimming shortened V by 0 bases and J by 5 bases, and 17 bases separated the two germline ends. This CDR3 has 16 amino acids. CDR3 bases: TGCGCCAGCAGCTTGGGATCGATCCACCCTCCGGAGACCCAGTACTTC. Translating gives CASSLGSIHPPETQYF.